These T cell receptor beta chains were read from a single sample in a study of blood T cell repertoires in COVID-19. Clones were sequenced by immunoSEQ multiplex PCR, and TCRdb holds only the in-frame ones, with some missing. The sample has some 110,000 clones, around 82% seen once. Sequencing input: peripheral blood. Receptors originate from a man in his 60s with acute or convalescent COVID-19. Both conserved end residues are trimmed from each CDR3. Each record gives: CDR3 length, V gene, J gene, CDR3 protein.

CDR3 length: 12; V gene: TRBV6-6; J gene: TRBJ2-7; CDR3 protein: ASSYRTGNYEQY
CDR3 length: 14; V gene: TRBV18; J gene: TRBJ1-1; CDR3 protein: ASLPFQGGMNTEAF
CDR3 length: 11; V gene: TRBV11-2; J gene: TRBJ2-7; CDR3 protein: ASSLGGSYEQY
CDR3 length: 13; V gene: TRBV4-1; J gene: TRBJ1-5; CDR3 protein: ASSTGFHSNQPQH
CDR3 length: 11; V gene: TRBV6-5; J gene: TRBJ2-7; CDR3 protein: ASAGGRTYEQY
CDR3 length: 13; V gene: TRBV24-1; J gene: TRBJ2-1; CDR3 protein: ATSDPQAGWYEQF
CDR3 length: 13; V gene: TRBV7-6; J gene: TRBJ1-1; CDR3 protein: ASSQGYRGGTEAF
CDR3 length: 12; V gene: TRBV6-5; J gene: TRBJ1-5; CDR3 protein: ASMGAKGHQPQH
CDR3 length: 12; V gene: TRBV6-5; J gene: TRBJ1-6; CDR3 protein: ASRPRVLNSPLH
CDR3 length: 13; V gene: TRBV7-6; J gene: TRBJ1-2; CDR3 protein: ASSLMGRGDYGYT
CDR3 length: 12; V gene: TRBV18; J gene: TRBJ2-2; CDR3 protein: ASSTDRDTGELF
CDR3 length: 14; V gene: TRBV6-2/TRBV6-3; J gene: TRBJ1-3; CDR3 protein: ASSPARTNSGNTIY
CDR3 length: 11; V gene: TRBV28; J gene: TRBJ2-7; CDR3 protein: ASSLFRGDEQY
CDR3 length: 13; V gene: TRBV7-9; J gene: TRBJ1-5; CDR3 protein: ASSFGTYSNQPQH
CDR3 length: 13; V gene: TRBV11-2; J gene: TRBJ1-1; CDR3 protein: ASSLEAGVNTEAF
CDR3 length: 13; V gene: TRBV5-5; J gene: TRBJ1-1; CDR3 protein: ASSLTHRGDTEAF
CDR3 length: 11; V gene: TRBV6-5; J gene: TRBJ1-5; CDR3 protein: ASSPQVNQPQH
CDR3 length: 12; V gene: TRBV30; J gene: TRBJ2-3; CDR3 protein: AWGSSGPTDTQY
CDR3 length: 11; V gene: TRBV12-3/TRBV12-4; J gene: TRBJ2-7; CDR3 protein: ASTPGASREQY
CDR3 length: 14; V gene: TRBV19; J gene: TRBJ1-5; CDR3 protein: ASSNRTLYSNQPQH
CDR3 length: 13; V gene: TRBV7-7; J gene: TRBJ2-5; CDR3 protein: ASSSRADRGQTQY
CDR3 length: 10; V gene: TRBV11-2; J gene: TRBJ2-5; CDR3 protein: ASRQYQETQY
CDR3 length: 13; V gene: TRBV7-7; J gene: TRBJ2-2; CDR3 protein: ASSLGRGGTGELF
CDR3 length: 13; V gene: TRBV10-3; J gene: TRBJ2-1; CDR3 protein: AISVNSGGANEQF
CDR3 length: 13; V gene: TRBV7-3; J gene: TRBJ2-3; CDR3 protein: ASSLYRTGADTQY
CDR3 length: 15; V gene: TRBV10-3; J gene: TRBJ2-3; CDR3 protein: AISETSGFTSTDTQY